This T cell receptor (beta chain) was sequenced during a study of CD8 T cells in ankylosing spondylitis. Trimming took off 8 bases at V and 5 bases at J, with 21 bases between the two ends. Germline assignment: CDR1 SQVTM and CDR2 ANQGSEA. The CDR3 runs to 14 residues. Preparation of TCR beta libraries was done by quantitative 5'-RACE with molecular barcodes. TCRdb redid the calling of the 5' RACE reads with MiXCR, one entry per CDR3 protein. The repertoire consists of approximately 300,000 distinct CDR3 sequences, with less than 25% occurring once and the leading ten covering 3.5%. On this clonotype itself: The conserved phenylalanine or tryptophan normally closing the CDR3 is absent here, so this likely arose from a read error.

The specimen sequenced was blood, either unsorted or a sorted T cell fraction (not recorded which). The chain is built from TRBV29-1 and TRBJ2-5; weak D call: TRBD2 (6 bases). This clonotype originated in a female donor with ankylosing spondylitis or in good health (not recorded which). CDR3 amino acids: CSSLGLPRSETQYI. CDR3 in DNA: TGCAGCTCATTGGGACTCCCGAGGAGCGAGACCCAGTACATC.